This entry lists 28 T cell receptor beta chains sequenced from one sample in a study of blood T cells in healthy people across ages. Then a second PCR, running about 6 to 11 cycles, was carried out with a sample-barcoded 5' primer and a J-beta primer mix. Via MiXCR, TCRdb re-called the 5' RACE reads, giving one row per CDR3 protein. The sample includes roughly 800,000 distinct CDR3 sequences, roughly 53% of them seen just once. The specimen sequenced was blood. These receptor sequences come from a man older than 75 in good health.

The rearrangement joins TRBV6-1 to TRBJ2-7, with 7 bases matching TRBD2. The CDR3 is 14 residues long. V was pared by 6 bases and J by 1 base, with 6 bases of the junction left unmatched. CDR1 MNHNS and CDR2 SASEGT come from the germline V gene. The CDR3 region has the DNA TGTGCCAGCAGAACCGCGGGAGCTTCCTACGAGCAGTACTTC. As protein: CASRTAGASYEQYF.

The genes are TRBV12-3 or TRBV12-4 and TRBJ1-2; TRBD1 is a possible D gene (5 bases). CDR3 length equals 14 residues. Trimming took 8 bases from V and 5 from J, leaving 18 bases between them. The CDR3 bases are TGTGCCAGCGCCGGGCGGGGGATGAGGTATGGCTACACCTTC. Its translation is CASAGRGMRYGYTF.

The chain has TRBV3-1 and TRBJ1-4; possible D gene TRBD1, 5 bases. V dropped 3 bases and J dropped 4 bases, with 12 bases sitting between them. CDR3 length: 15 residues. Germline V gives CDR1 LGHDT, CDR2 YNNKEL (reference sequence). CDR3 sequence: CASSHFGGDNEKLFF. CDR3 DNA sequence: TGTGCCAGCAGCCATTTTGGGGGAGATAATGAAAAACTGTTTTTT.

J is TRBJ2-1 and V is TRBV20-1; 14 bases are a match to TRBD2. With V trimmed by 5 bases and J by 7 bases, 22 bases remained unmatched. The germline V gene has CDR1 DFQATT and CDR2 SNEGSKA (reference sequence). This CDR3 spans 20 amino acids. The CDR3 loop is CSAQIVGLAGDMRGKNEQFF. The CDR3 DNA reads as TGCAGTGCTCAAATAGTGGGACTAGCGGGAGATATGAGGGGAAAGAATGAGCAGTTCTTC.

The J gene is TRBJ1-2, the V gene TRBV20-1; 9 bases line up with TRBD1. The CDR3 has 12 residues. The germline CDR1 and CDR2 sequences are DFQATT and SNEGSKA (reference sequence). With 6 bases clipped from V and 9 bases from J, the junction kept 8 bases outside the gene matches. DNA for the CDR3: TGCAGTGCAAGACAGGGGGTTGATAGCTACACCTTC. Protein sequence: CSARQGVDSYTF.

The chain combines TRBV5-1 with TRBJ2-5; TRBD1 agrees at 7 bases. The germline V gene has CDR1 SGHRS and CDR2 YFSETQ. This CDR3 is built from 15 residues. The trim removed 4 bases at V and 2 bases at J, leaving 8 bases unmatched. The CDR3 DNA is TGCGCCAGCAGCGTCCCCAGGGGGTTACAAGAGACCCAGTACTTC. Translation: CASSVPRGLQETQYF.

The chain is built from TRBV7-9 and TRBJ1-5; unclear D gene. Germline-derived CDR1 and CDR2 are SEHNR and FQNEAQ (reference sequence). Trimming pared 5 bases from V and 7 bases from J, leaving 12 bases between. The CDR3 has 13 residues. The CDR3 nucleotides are TGTGCCAGCAGCCATGAGGGCGACCAGCCCCAGCATTTT. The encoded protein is CASSHEGDQPQHF.

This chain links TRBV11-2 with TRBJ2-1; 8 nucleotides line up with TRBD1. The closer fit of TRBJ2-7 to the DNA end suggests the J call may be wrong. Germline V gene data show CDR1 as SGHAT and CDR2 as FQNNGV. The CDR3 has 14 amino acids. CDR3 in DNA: TGTGCCAGCAGCGCCGGACAGGGTATCTACGAGCAGTACTTC. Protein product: CASSAGQGIYEQYF.

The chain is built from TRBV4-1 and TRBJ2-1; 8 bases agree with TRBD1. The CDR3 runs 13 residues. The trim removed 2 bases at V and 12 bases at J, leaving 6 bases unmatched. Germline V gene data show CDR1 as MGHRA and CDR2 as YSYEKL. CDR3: CASSQLRGQGQFF. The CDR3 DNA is TGCGCCAGCAGCCAACTACGCGGACAGGGGCAGTTCTTC.

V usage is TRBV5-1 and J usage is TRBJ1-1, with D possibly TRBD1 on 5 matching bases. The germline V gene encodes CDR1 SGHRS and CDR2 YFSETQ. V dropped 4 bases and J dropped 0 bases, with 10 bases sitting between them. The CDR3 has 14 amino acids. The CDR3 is CASSGGVLNTEAFF. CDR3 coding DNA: TGCGCCAGCAGCGGGGGTGTCCTGAACACTGAAGCTTTCTTT.

In nucleotides, the CDR3 is TGTGCCAGCAGCCCTACACTGACCTTTGGGGGCGGGGAAGGCGAGCAGTACTTC. Encoded protein: CASSPTLTFGGGEGEQYF. The V and J genes are TRBV5-6 and TRBJ2-7; the D gene could be TRBD1 or TRBD2 (6 bases each). CDR3 length equals 18 residues. Germline lookup yields CDR1 SGHDT and CDR2 YYEEEE. V was shortened by 4 bases and J by 6 bases, with 29 bases between the two germline ends.

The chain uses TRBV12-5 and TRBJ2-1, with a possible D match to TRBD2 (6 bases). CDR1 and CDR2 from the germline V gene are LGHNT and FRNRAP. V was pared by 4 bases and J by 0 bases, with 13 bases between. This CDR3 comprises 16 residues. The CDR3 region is CASGWGTGSSYNEQFF. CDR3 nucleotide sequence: TGTGCTAGTGGTTGGGGGACTGGGAGCTCCTACAATGAGCAGTTCTTC. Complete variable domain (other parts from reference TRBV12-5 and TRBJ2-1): DARVTQTPRHKVTEMGQEVTMRCQPILGHNTVFWYRQTMMQGLELLAYFRNRAPLDDSGMPKDRFSAEMPDATLATLKIQPSEPRDSAVYFCASGWGTGSSYNEQFFGPGTRLTVL.

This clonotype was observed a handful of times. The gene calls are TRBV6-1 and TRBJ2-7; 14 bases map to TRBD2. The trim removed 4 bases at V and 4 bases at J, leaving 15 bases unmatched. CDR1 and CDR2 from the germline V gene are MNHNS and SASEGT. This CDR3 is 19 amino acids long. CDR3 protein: CASSGLHGTSGRNWYEQYF. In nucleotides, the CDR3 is TGTGCCAGCAGTGGGCTACACGGGACTAGCGGGAGAAACTGGTACGAGCAGTACTTC.

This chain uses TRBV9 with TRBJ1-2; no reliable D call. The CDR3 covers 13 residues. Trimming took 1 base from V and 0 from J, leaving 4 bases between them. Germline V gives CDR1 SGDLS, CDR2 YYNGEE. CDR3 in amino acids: CASSVSTNYGYTF. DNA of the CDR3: TGTGCCAGCAGCGTATCCACTAACTATGGCTACACCTTC.

The CDR3 reads CASSPSGSQHEQYF. The CDR3 bases are TGCGCCAGCAGCCCTAGCGGGAGTCAACACGAGCAGTACTTC. The V call is TRBV5-1, the J call TRBJ2-7, with TRBD2 identical over 10 bases. The V gene end was trimmed by 4 bases and the J gene end by 5 bases; junction bases not matched to a gene: 6. The germline CDR1 and CDR2 sequences are SGHRS and YFSETQ. The CDR3 has 14 residues.

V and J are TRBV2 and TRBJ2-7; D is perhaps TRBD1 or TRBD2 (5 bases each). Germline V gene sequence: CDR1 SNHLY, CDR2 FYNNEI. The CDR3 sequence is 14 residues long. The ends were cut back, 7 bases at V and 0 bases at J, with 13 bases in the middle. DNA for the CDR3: TGTGCCAGCACCACGGGACCGGGCTCCTACGAGCAGTACTTC. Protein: CASTTGPGSYEQYF. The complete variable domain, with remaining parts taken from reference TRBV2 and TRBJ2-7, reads EPEVTQTPSHQVTQMGQEVILRCVPISNHLYFYWYRQILGQKVEFLVSFYNNEISEKSEIFDDQFSVERPDGSNFTLKIRSTKLEDSAMYFCASTTGPGSYEQYFGPGTRLTVT.

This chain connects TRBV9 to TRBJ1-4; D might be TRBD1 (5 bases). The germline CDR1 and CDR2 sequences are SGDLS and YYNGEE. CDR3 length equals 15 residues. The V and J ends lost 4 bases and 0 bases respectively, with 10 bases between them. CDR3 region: CASSPRQTTNEKLFF. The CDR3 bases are TGTGCCAGCAGCCCCCGACAGACAACTAATGAAAAACTGTTTTTT.

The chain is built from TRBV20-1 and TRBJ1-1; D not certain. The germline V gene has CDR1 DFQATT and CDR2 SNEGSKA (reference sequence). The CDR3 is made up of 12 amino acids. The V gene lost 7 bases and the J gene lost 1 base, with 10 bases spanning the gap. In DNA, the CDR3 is TGCAGTGGTAGTACGGGGAACACTGAAGCTTTCTTT. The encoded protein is CSGSTGNTEAFF.

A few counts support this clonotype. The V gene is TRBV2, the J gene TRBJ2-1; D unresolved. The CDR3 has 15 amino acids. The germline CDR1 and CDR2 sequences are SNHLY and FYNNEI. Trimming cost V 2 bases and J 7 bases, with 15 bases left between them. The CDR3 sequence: CASSEIGQHWNEQFF. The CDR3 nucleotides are TGTGCCAGCAGTGAAATAGGGCAACATTGGAATGAGCAGTTCTTC.

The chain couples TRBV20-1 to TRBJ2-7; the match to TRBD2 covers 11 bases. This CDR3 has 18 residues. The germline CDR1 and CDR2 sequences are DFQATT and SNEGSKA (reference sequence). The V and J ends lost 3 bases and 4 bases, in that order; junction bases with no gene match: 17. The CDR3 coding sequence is TGCAGTGCTAGTGTTACCCGGGGAACTAGCGGGAGAGTGTACGAGCAGTACTTC. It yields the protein CSASVTRGTSGRVYEQYF.

The CDR3 loop is CASSLTGVHGEQYF. DNA of the CDR3: TGTGCCAGCAGCTTAACAGGAGTCCACGGCGAGCAGTACTTC. The chain has TRBV11-2 and TRBJ2-4; TRBD1 might be the D (5 bases). The J call may be in error: the DNA end matches TRBJ2-7 better. The CDR3 covers 14 residues. From germline, CDR1 is SGHAT and CDR2 FQNNGV.

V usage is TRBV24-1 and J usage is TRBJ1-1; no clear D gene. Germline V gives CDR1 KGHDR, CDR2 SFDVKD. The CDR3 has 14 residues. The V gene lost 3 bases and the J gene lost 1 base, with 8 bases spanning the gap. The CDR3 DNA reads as TGTGCCACCAGTGATAACGACAAGAACACTGAAGCTTTCTTT. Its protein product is CATSDNDKNTEAFF.

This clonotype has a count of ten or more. DNA of the CDR3: TGCGCCAGCAGCCAAGGTCGAGGACAACACTACGAGCAGTACTTC. This sequence encodes CASSQGRGQHYEQYF. The rearrangement uses TRBV4-1 and TRBJ2-7; weak D call: TRBD1 (5 bases). V was shortened by 1 base and J by 3 bases, with 13 bases between the two germline ends. CDR3 size: 15 residues. Per germline, CDR1 MGHRA and CDR2 YSYEKL.

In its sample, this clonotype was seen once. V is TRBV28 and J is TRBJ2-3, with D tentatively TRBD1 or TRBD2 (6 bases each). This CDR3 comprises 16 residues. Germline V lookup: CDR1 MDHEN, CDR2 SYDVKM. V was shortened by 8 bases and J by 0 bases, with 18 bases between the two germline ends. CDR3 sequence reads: CASRSWGAVSTDTQYF. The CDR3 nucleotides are TGTGCCAGCCGTTCCTGGGGGGCAGTTAGCACAGATACGCAGTATTTT.

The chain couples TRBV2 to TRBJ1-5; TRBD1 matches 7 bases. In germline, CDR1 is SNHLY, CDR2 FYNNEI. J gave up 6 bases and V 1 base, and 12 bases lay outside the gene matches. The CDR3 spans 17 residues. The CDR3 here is CASSEDLWTGSIQPQHF. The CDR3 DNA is TGTGCCAGCAGTGAAGATTTATGGACAGGTAGTATTCAGCCCCAGCATTTT.

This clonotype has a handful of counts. CDR3: CASSQKELEETQYF. DNA of the CDR3: TGCGCCAGCAGCCAAAAGGAACTGGAAGAGACCCAGTACTTC. The chain is built from TRBV4-1 and TRBJ2-5, with no clear D. The CDR3 covers 14 residues. Germline V gene data show CDR1 as MGHRA and CDR2 as YSYEKL. V was clipped by 2 bases and J by 3 bases, with 10 bases between them.

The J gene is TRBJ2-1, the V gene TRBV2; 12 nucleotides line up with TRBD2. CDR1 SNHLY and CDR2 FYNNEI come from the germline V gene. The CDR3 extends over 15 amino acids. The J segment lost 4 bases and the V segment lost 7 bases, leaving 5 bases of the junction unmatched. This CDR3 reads CASTEGLAGYNEQFF. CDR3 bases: TGTGCCAGCACCGAGGGACTAGCGGGTTACAATGAGCAGTTCTTC.

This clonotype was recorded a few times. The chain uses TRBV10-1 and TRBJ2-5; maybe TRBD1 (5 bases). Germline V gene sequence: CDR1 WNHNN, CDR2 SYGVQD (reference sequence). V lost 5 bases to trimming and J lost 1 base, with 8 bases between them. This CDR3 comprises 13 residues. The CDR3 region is CASSRTFQETQYF. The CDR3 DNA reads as TGCGCCAGCAGTCGGACATTCCAAGAGACCCAGTACTTC.